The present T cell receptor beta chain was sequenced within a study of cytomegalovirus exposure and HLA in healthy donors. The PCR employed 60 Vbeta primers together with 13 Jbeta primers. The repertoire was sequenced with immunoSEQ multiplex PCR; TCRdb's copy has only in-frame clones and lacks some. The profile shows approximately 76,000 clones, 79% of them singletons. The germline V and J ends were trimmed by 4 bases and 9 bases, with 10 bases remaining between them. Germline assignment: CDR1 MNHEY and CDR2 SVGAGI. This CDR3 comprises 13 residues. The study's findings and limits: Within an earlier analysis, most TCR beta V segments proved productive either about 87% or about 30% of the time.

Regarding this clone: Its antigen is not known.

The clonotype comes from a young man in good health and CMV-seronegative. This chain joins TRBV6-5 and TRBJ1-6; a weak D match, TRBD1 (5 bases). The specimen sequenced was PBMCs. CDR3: CASSWTSSSPLHF. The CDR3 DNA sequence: TGTGCCAGCAGTTGGACATCTTCTTCACCCCTCCACTTT.